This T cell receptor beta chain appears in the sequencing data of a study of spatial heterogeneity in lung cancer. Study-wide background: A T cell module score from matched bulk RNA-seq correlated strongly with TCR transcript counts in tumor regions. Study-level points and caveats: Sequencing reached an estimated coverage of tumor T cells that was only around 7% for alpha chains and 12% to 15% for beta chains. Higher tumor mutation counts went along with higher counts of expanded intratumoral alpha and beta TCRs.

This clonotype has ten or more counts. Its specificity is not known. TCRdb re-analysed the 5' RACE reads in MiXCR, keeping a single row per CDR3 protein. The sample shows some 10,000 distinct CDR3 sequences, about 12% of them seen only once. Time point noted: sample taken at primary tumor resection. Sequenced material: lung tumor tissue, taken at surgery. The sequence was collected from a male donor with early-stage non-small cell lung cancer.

In DNA, the CDR3 is TGTGCCAGCAGTGGATTGAAAGCTTTCTTT. Residues: CASSGLKAFF. This chain links TRBV25-1 with TRBJ1-1; no firm D call. Trimming removed 4 bases from V and 9 bases from J, with 6 bases in between. Per the germline V gene, CDR1 is MGHDK and CDR2 is SYGVNS. This CDR3 has 10 residues. The whole variable domain, remainder taken from reference TRBV25-1 and TRBJ1-1, is EADIYQTPRYLVIGTGKKITLECSQTMGHDKMYWYQQDPGMELHLIHYSYGVNSTEKGDLSSESTVSRIRTEHFPLTLESARPSHTSQYLCASSGLKAFFGQGTRLTVV.